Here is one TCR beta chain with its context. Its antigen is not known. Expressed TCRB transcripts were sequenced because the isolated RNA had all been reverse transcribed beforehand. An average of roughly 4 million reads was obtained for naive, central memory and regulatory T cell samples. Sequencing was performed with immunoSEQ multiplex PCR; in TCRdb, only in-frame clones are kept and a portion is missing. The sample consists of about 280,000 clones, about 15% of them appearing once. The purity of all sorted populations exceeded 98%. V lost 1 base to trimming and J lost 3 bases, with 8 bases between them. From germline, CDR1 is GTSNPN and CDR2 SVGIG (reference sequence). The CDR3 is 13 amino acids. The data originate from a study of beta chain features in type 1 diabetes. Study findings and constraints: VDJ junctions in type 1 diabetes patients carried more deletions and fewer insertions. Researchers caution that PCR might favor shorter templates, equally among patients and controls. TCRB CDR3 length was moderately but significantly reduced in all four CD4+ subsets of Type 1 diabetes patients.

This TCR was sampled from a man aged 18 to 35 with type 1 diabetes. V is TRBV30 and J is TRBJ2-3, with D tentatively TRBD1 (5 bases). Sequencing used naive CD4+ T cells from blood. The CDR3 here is CAWSETDTDTQYF. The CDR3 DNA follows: TGTGCCTGGAGTGAGACAGATACAGATACGCAGTATTTT.